Reported below is one T cell receptor (beta chain). This specimen comes from a study of blood T cell repertoires in COVID-19. Study summary: The analysed material was cDNA or gDNA that came from T cells, B-cell-depleted T cells, or PBMCs.

Germline V gene data show CDR1 as KGHSH and CDR2 as LQKENI. V gave up 2 bases and J gave up 1 base, with 6 bases separating them. This CDR3 spans 15 amino acids. The repertoire was sequenced with immunoSEQ multiplex PCR; TCRdb's copy has only in-frame clones and lacks some. The profile covers approximately 150,000 clones, with approximately 84% appearing a single time and about 17% taken by the ten largest. V is TRBV18 and J is TRBJ2-6; possible D gene TRBD1, 6 bases. The TCR sequence derives from an elderly woman with acute or convalescent COVID-19. Sequencing was carried out using peripheral blood. Here the CDR3 reads CASSPGTSGANVLTF. The CDR3 coding sequence is TGTGCCAGCTCACCAGGGACATCTGGGGCCAACGTCCTGACTTTC. Filled out from reference TRBV18 and TRBJ2-6, the complete variable domain reads NAGVMQNPRHLVRRRGQEARLRCSPMKGHSHVYWYRQLPEEGLKFMVYLQKENIIDESGMPKERFSAEFPKEGPSILRIQQVVRGDSAAYFCASSPGTSGANVLTFGAGSRLTVL.